This T cell receptor (beta chain) emerged from a study of OX40 agonist ivuxolimab in advanced cancers. About the study: An agonistic anti-OX40 (CD134) antibody, ivuxolimab, was used to treat the patients. General study results and limits: Mean expanded clone counts were higher in CD8+ than CD4+ T cells.

The investigators sampled blood at baseline, at cycle 4 day 1, and at cycle 7 day 1. A word on this clone: Its antigen is not known.

The CDR3 contains 15 residues. Germline CDR1 is SNHLY and CDR2 is FYNNEI. The ends were cut back, 5 bases at V and 3 bases at J, with 16 bases in the middle. This table comes from immunoSEQ multiplex PCR, and its TCRdb copy is limited to in-frame clones, with some not included. The sample includes 35,000 to 45,000 clones, 70% to 90% of them seen just once. The gene calls are TRBV2 and TRBJ2-5, with D possibly TRBD1 on 5 matching bases. This clonotype was sampled from an adult with an advanced solid tumor such as melanoma, head and neck, liver or kidney cancer. The specimen was CD4+ or CD8+ T cells sorted from blood, collected in a trial of the OX40 agonist ivuxolimab. For the CDR3, the DNA is TGTGCCAGCAGTAAACTAAGGGGTGTGGAAGAGACCCAGTACTTC. It encodes CASSKLRGVEETQYF.